This T cell receptor beta chain emerged from a study of blood T cells in healthy people across ages. Study-wide results and limits: Correlation between TCR beta diversity and naive T cell percentage was strong. Higher diversity and more naive CD4+ cells were features of long-lived donors, compared to aged donors.

Through a sample-barcoded 5' primer and a J-beta primer mix, a second PCR was run for 7 to 11 cycles. TCRdb independently ran MiXCR on the 5' RACE reads; one entry per CDR3 protein. The repertoire holds 550,000 to 750,000 distinct CDR3 sequences, roughly 21% seen once, with about 3.6% in the top ten. The donors, all healthy, were Caucasians living in Russia, aged about 6 to 90. This clonotype was counted a few times. The antigen remains unidentified. The CDR3 has 17 residues. The clonotype was recovered from a man between 65 and 85 years old in good health. Sequencing was done on a sample of blood. This chain joins TRBV12-3 or TRBV12-4 and TRBJ2-5; tentative D call: TRBD2 (6 bases). The DNA matches TRBJ2-7 better at its end, which makes the J call doubtful. For the CDR3, the DNA is TGTGCCAGCCGACTCGGGGGAGGCCCGAACTTTCCCTACGAGCAGTACTTC. Translated: CASRLGGGPNFPYEQYF.